The next 4 T cell receptor beta chains were all read from a single sample in a study of T-cell memory formation after mild COVID-19. TCRdb re-analysed the 5' RACE reads in MiXCR, keeping a single row per CDR3 protein. The sample yields around 440,000 distinct CDR3 sequences, roughly 20% seen once. Sample: PBMCs or a T cell subset sorted from them (not recorded which). Receptors were obtained from an adult woman who had mild COVID-19 (a few samples of this study predate the infection). Cell type and time point are not known.

This clonotype was observed a few times. The chain carries TRBV12-3 or TRBV12-4 and TRBJ2-5; D is unresolved. Trimming cost V 3 bases and J 2 bases, with 13 bases left between them. The CDR3 extends over 15 amino acids. This CDR3 reads CASSFDGTPQETQYF. The CDR3 DNA sequence: TGTGCCAGCAGTTTCGACGGTACCCCGCAAGAGACCCAGTACTTC.

This clonotype has a count of ten or more. J is TRBJ2-6 and V is TRBV7-9; TRBD1 aligns across 10 bases. CDR1 is SEHNR, CDR2 FQNEAQ, per germline (reference sequence). CDR3 length equals 18 residues. V lost 4 bases, J lost 1 base, and 7 bases stayed unmatched. The CDR3: CASSSWDRGMSGANVLTF. Written as DNA, the CDR3 is TGTGCCAGCAGCTCTTGGGACAGGGGTATGTCTGGGGCCAACGTCCTGACTTTC. The full variable domain, in which reference TRBV7-9 and TRBJ2-6 provide the parts outside the CDR3, is DTGVSQNPRHKITKRGQNVTFRCDPISEHNRLYWYRQTLGQGPEFLTYFQNEAQLEKSRLLSDRFSAERPKGSFSTLEIQRTEQGDSAMYLCASSSWDRGMSGANVLTFGAGSRLTVL.

This clonotype was counted a few times. This rearrangement joins TRBV6-2 or TRBV6-3 to TRBJ1-5; 12 bases are a match to TRBD1. The germline gives CDR1 MNHEY, CDR2 SVGEGT. With V trimmed by 0 bases and J by 0 bases, 6 bases remained unmatched. The CDR3 covers 19 residues. DNA of the CDR3: TGTGCCAGCAGTTACTCCGGGACAGGGGGCCATTATAGCAATCAGCCCCAGCATTTT. It codes for CASSYSGTGGHYSNQPQHF.

A few counts support this clonotype. The V call is TRBV10-3, the J call TRBJ2-5; 7 bases align to TRBD2. After removal of 10 bases from V and 3 bases from J, the junction contained 11 bases not matched to a gene. Germline V CDR1 and CDR2: ENHRY, SYGVKD. The CDR3 is 14 residues long. The CDR3, as DNA: TGTGCCACCTACGCGGGAGTTCGGGAAGAGACCCAGTACTTC. Its translation: CATYAGVREETQYF.